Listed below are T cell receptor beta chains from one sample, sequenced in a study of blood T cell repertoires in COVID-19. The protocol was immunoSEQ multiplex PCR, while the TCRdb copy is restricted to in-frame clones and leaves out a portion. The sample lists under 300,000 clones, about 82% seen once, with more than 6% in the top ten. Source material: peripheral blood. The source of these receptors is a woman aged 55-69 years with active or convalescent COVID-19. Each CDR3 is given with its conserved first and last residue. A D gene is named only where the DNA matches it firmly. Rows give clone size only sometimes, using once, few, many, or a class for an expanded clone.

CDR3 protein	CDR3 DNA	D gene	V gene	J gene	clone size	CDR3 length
CASSEARGGGADTQYF	TGTGCCAGCAGTGAAGCGCGCGGAGGGGGGGCAGATACGCAGTATTTT	-	TRBV6-1	TRBJ2-3	-	16
CASSLDRGSNQPQHF	TGTGCCAGCAGCCTGGACAGGGGGAGCAATCAGCCCCAGCATTTT	TRBD1	TRBV4-2	TRBJ1-5	-	15
CASSPSGLAYEQYF	TGTGCCAGCAGCCCGTCTGGACTAGCCTACGAGCAGTACTTC	TRBD2	TRBV7-8	TRBJ2-7	-	14
CASSTRTGTNEKLFF	TGCGCCAGCAGCACCCGGACAGGGACTAATGAAAAACTGTTTTTT	TRBD1	TRBV4-1	TRBJ1-4	-	15
CASSLDRGGYEQYF	TGCGCCAGCAGCTTGGATAGGGGGGGTTACGAGCAGTACTTC	-	TRBV5-1	TRBJ2-7	-	14
CASSQEGGANTGELFF	TGTGCCAGCAGCCAAGAAGGCGGGGCGAACACCGGGGAGCTGTTTTTT	-	TRBV4-2	TRBJ2-2	-	16
CASSLLGQVGYTF	TGTGCCAGCAGTCTACTGGGACAGGTCGGCTACACCTTC	TRBD1	TRBV6-5	TRBJ1-2	once	13
CASSYAGRYNEQFF	TGTGCCAGCAGCTACGCCGGGAGATACAATGAGCAGTTCTTC	-	TRBV11-1	TRBJ2-1	once	14
CASSFGQDYNEQFF	TGTGCCAGCAGCTTCGGTCAGGACTACAATGAGCAGTTCTTC	-	TRBV7-8	TRBJ2-1	-	14
CASSSRTSGRGTDTQYF	TGTGCCAGCAGCTCTCGGACTAGCGGACGTGGCACAGATACGCAGTATTTT	TRBD2	TRBV11-3	TRBJ2-3	-	17
CASRPTGTGSLEAFF	TGTGCCAGCAGACCAACCGGGACAGGGAGTCTTGAAGCTTTCTTT	TRBD1	TRBV7-9	TRBJ1-1	-	15
CASSEGLAGDQGEQYF	TGTGCCAGCAGTGAGGGACTAGCGGGAGACCAGGGCGAGCAGTACTTC	TRBD2	TRBV2	TRBJ2-7	-	16
CASSQSGTGTGYEQYF	TGCGCCAGCAGCCAATCTGGGACAGGGACTGGCTACGAGCAGTACTTC	TRBD1	TRBV4-1	TRBJ2-7	-	16
CATSALGLAGANEQFF	TGTGCCACCAGTGCCCTAGGACTAGCGGGAGCGAATGAGCAGTTCTTC	TRBD2	TRBV24-1	TRBJ2-1	-	16
CASSASGTGNSPLHF	TGCGCCAGCAGCGCATCCGGGACAGGAAATTCACCCCTCCACTTT	TRBD1	TRBV5-1	TRBJ1-6	-	15
CASSALAGGQRESQYF	TGTGCCAGCAGTGCACTAGCGGGTGGACAAAGAGAGTCGCAGTACTTC	TRBD2	TRBV2	TRBJ2-7	once	16
CASSLTVLSTRTNEKLFF	TGCGCCAGCAGCTTGACAGTGCTTTCTACAAGGACTAATGAAAAACTGTTTTTT	-	TRBV5-1	TRBJ1-4	-	18
CASSVDPTSGGLGAQYF	TGTGCCAGCAGCGTAGACCCCACTAGCGGGGGCCTGGGGGCCCAGTACTTC	TRBD2	TRBV9	TRBJ2-5	-	17
CASSPSRGNYGYTF	TGTGCCAGCAGCCCCTCCAGGGGGAACTATGGCTACACCTTC	TRBD1	TRBV13	TRBJ1-2	once	14
CASSLDSGSLVQFF	TGTGCCAGCAGCTTAGATAGCGGGAGCCTCGTGCAGTTCTTC	TRBD2	TRBV7-2	TRBJ2-1	-	14
CASSLLRETEAFF	TGTGCCAGCAGCTTATTGAGGGAAACTGAAGCTTTCTTT	-	TRBV7-2	TRBJ1-1	once	13
CASSSGQFAAYTGELFF	TGTGCCAGCAGCTCGGGACAGTTTGCCGCTTACACCGGGGAGCTGTTTTTT	TRBD1	TRBV11-3	TRBJ2-2	few	17
CASSLEPQGRGYQPQHF	TGCGCCAGCAGCTTGGAACCCCAGGGCCGCGGATATCAGCCCCAGCATTTT	-	TRBV5-1	TRBJ1-5	-	17
CASSSLGGSTPYEQYF	TGTGCCAGCAGCTCCCTGGGCGGGAGTACTCCCTACGAGCAGTACTTC	TRBD2	TRBV7-8	TRBJ2-7	-	16
CASSYISGHPYNEQFF	TGTGCCAGCAGTTACATCTCGGGACATCCCTACAATGAGCAGTTCTTC	-	TRBV6-5	TRBJ2-1	-	16
CASRLTGNTGELFF	TGTGCCAGCAGACTGACAGGGAACACCGGGGAGCTGTTTTTT	-	TRBV5-4	TRBJ2-2	-	14
CASSLLAGGGAYEQYF	TGTGCCAGCAGCTTGTTAGCGGGAGGTGGGGCCTACGAGCAGTACTTC	TRBD2	TRBV7-2	TRBJ2-7	-	16
CASSARRVGLAGGPGTGELFF	TGTGCCAGCAGTGCTAGGAGGGTAGGGCTAGCGGGAGGGCCTGGCACCGGGGAGCTGTTTTTT	TRBD2	TRBV2	TRBJ2-2	-	21
CASSRGQREETQYF	TGTGCCAGCAGCCGAGGACAGCGAGAAGAGACCCAGTACTTC	-	TRBV5-5	TRBJ2-5	-	14
CASSLGQGDEKLFF	TGTGCCAGCAGCTTAGGACAGGGGGATGAAAAACTGTTTTTT	TRBD1	TRBV7-9	TRBJ1-4	-	14
CASSAPGRVADTQYF	TGTGCCAGCAGCGCCCCTGGGAGGGTCGCAGATACGCAGTATTTT	TRBD2	TRBV9	TRBJ2-3	-	15
CASSLWDRGFFFSNQPQHF	TGTGCCAGCAGTTTGTGGGACAGGGGATTTTTCTTTAGCAATCAGCCCCAGCATTTT	TRBD1	TRBV28	TRBJ1-5	-	19
CASSLTSGRADLYTGELFF	TGTGCCAGCAGCCTGACTAGCGGGAGGGCCGATCTCTATACCGGGGAGCTGTTTTTT	TRBD2	TRBV7-3	TRBJ2-2	-	19